The TCR beta chain under discussion was sequenced for a study of breast tumors, draining lymph nodes, adjacent tissues. Study-wide points: Data fit most tumor T cells coming from lymph node, expanding in tumor. Tumor repertoires ranked between lymph nodes and nontumor tissue in diversity, with V and J gene preferences. Compared with basal-like, luminal-like tumors shared significantly more repertoire with nontumor tissue. The lymph node origin of tumor T cells was framed as consistent with a hypothesis, not demonstrated.

Trimming removed 3 bases from V and 2 bases from J, with 17 bases in between. The CDR3 totals 17 residues. Notes on this clonotype: Antigen specificity is unknown.

Each CDR3 protein is one row after TCRdb ran MiXCR on the multiplex PCR reads. The repertoire holds about 63,000 distinct CDR3 sequences, with around 52% as singletons. What was sequenced was breast tumor tissue. The genes are TRBV12-3 or TRBV12-4 and TRBJ1-5; possibly TRBD1 for D (6 bases). This receptor was obtained from a female donor with breast cancer. Some clones in this sample may be carry-over from other donors' samples. CDR3 sequence (DNA): TGTGCCAGCAGTTTCGGACGGGGGGCGGGGGGCAATCAGCCCCAGCATTTT. Translation gives CASSFGRGAGGNQPQHF.